These 8 T cell receptor beta chains share one sample of origin, sequenced in a study of radiation and T cells in renal cell carcinoma. The protocol was immunoSEQ multiplex PCR, while the TCRdb copy is restricted to in-frame clones and leaves out a portion. This table holds 70,000 to 100,000 clones, 82% found once. Time point: baseline pretreatment blood. As to treatment: 15 Gy SBRT to primary tumor, nephrectomy 4 weeks later. The input for sequencing was blood, taken from a patient whose treatment included radiotherapy and nephrectomy. These receptors all come from a man aged 60-69 years with renal cell carcinoma.

The J gene is TRBJ2-3, the V gene TRBV27; no firm D call. Germline CDR1 MNHEY, CDR2 SMNVEV (reference sequence). This CDR3 is built from 15 residues. V dropped 1 base and J dropped 2 bases, with 10 bases sitting between them. In DNA, the CDR3 is TGTGCCAGCAGTTTATTTTCCAGGACCACAGATACGCAGTATTTT. Translation: CASSLFSRTTDTQYF.

This chain connects TRBV28 to TRBJ2-5; D is ambiguous. Trimming pared 3 bases from V and 6 bases from J, leaving 5 bases between. The CDR3 runs 11 residues. Germline CDR1 and CDR2: MDHEN and SYDVKM. The CDR3 region is CASSFVQTQYF. The CDR3 bases are TGTGCCAGCAGTTTTGTGCAGACCCAGTACTTC.

The chain combines TRBV11-3 with TRBJ2-1, with 12 bases matching TRBD1. The CDR3 runs 16 residues. The germline CDR1 and CDR2 sequences are SGHNT and YENEEA. The J segment lost 9 bases and the V segment lost 3 bases, leaving 9 bases of the junction unmatched. The CDR3 DNA reads as TGTGCCAGCAGCTTTCCCTCGGGACAGGGGGCGCGTGAGCAGTTCTTC. Its translation: CASSFPSGQGAREQFF.

The chain links TRBV6-4 to TRBJ2-3; D remains ambiguous. CDR1 and CDR2 from the germline V gene are MRHNA and SNTAGT. V was shortened by 0 bases and J by 0 bases, with 4 bases between the two germline ends. This CDR3 is 14 amino acids long. This chain's CDR3 is CASSDSGSTDTQYF. The CDR3 DNA reads as TGTGCCAGCAGTGACTCGGGTAGCACAGATACGCAGTATTTT.

V and J are TRBV21-1 and TRBJ2-2. TRBV21-1 is a pseudogene segment. The CDR3 has 16 residues. CDR3 amino acids: CASSKGPGAGTGELFF. DNA of the CDR3: TGTGCCAGCAGCAAAGGCCCGGGGGCGGGGACCGGGGAGCTGTTTTTT.

The V gene is TRBV6-1, the J gene TRBJ2-2, with 8 bases identical to TRBD2. This CDR3 is 15 amino acids long. J was trimmed by 4 bases and V by 5 bases; bases with no gene match: 6. Looked up from germline, CDR1 is MNHNS and CDR2 is SASEGT. The CDR3 loop reads CASSRLARITGELFF. The CDR3 region has the DNA TGTGCCAGCAGTAGACTAGCGCGAATCACCGGGGAGCTGTTTTTT.

This chain links TRBV10-3 with TRBJ1-1, with D uncertain. V lost 8 bases to trimming and J lost 7 bases, with 11 bases between them. Germline CDR1 ENHRY, CDR2 SYGVKD. The CDR3 runs 11 residues. The CDR3 protein is CAIGELREAFF. DNA for the CDR3: TGTGCCATCGGAGAGCTCCGTGAAGCTTTCTTT.

The chain recombines TRBV2 with TRBJ1-1; D is undetermined. V was shortened by 8 bases and J by 4 bases, with 8 bases between the two germline ends. The CDR3 length is 11 residues. Germline values: CDR1 SNHLY, CDR2 FYNNEI. DNA for the CDR3: TGTGCCAGCCAGTGGGGCACTGAAGCTTTCTTT. Encoded protein: CASQWGTEAFF.